These 27 T cell receptor beta chains share one sample of origin, sequenced in a study of blood T cell repertoires in COVID-19. Measured with immunoSEQ multiplex PCR; TCRdb has only the in-frame clones, and not every one. This sample has hundreds of thousands of clones, with roughly nine tenths found just once. Input material: peripheral blood. The receptors derive from a woman in her twenties or thirties with COVID-19, enrolled during active disease.

The chain uses TRBV24-1 and TRBJ2-7; no firm D call. V lost 0 bases, J lost 3 bases, and 8 bases lay in between. Germline V gives CDR1 KGHDR, CDR2 SFDVKD. The CDR3 runs to 14 residues. CDR3 DNA: TGTGCCACCAGTGATTTGGGGCCCATCTACGAGCAGTACGTC. This sequence encodes CATSDLGPIYEQYV.

The table lists this clone with a count of one. This chain uses TRBV14 with TRBJ1-2; D remains unclear. The CDR3 spans 17 residues. CDR1 SGHDN and CDR2 FVKESK come from the germline V gene. V was pared by 0 bases and J by 1 base, with 15 bases between. CDR3 in DNA: TGTGCCAGCAGCCAAGAATACGTAACGGAGATTAACTATGGCTACACCTTC. Translated, it gives CASSQEYVTEINYGYTF.

V and J are TRBV5-1 and TRBJ1-1, with D perhaps matching TRBD1 (5 bases). The length of the CDR3 is 15 residues. Germline lookup yields CDR1 SGHRS and CDR2 YFSETQ. V dropped 1 base and J dropped 1 base, with 11 bases sitting between them. CDR3 sequence (DNA): TGCGCCAGCAGCTTGACTGCGGGGCGGAACACTGAAGCTTTCTTT. Translation: CASSLTAGRNTEAFF.

This chain connects TRBV19 to TRBJ1-2, with D possibly matching TRBD1 (6 bases). The CDR3 length is 15 residues. V was shortened by 1 base and J by 3 bases, with 12 bases between the two germline ends. Germline CDR1 LNHDA, CDR2 SQIVND (reference sequence). CDR3 residues: CASSIAPRGDYGYTF. DNA for the CDR3: TGTGCCAGTAGTATAGCTCCCAGGGGTGACTATGGCTACACCTTC.

The chain has TRBV9 and TRBJ1-1, with D uncertain. Germline CDR1 and CDR2: SGDLS and YYNGEE. There are 17 residues in the CDR3. The germline V and J ends were trimmed by 0 bases and 1 base, with 16 bases remaining between them. The DNA for the CDR3 is TGTGCCAGCAGCGTAGCCCTTACCCCCGAGGGGAACACTGAAGCTTTCTTT. Its translation: CASSVALTPEGNTEAFF.

V and J are TRBV10-3 and TRBJ2-2; 9 bases line up with TRBD2. The trim removed 3 bases at V and 2 bases at J, leaving 10 bases unmatched. The CDR3 covers 18 residues. Germline V gives CDR1 ENHRY, CDR2 SYGVKD. CDR3 DNA sequence: TGTGCCATCAGTGATCGGGGTAGCGGGAGTCCTAACACCGGGGAGCTGTTTTTT. This gives the protein CAISDRGSGSPNTGELFF.

The chain employs TRBV15 and TRBJ2-7; D might be TRBD2 (6 bases). CDR1 LNHNV and CDR2 YYDKDF come from the germline V gene (reference sequence). V was trimmed by 0 bases and J by 6 bases, leaving 15 bases between them. The CDR3 covers 15 residues. This CDR3 is CATSRDSAGLAEQYF. CDR3 DNA sequence: TGTGCCACCAGCAGAGATTCGGCGGGATTGGCCGAGCAGTACTTC.

This chain joins TRBV6-1 and TRBJ2-5, with TRBD2 as a possible D gene (5 bases). V was trimmed by 2 bases and J by 3 bases, leaving 7 bases between them. CDR1 is MNHNS and CDR2 is SASEGT in the germline V gene. The CDR3 has 13 residues. CDR3 residues: CASSESREETQYF. CDR3 nucleotide sequence: TGTGCCAGCAGTGAATCGAGGGAAGAGACCCAGTACTTC.

V and J are TRBV14 and TRBJ2-4; D might be TRBD1 (5 bases). V gave up 4 bases and J gave up 4 bases, with 11 bases separating them. The CDR3 has 14 residues. CDR1 and CDR2 (germline): SGHDN, FVKESK. CDR3 DNA sequence: TGTGCCAGCAGCCTTACAGGCCAAAAAAACATTCAGTACTTC. It encodes CASSLTGQKNIQYF.

The chain combines TRBV5-6 with TRBJ2-2, with 7 positions matching TRBD2. The CDR3 sequence is 15 residues long. In germline, CDR1 is SGHDT, CDR2 YYEEEE. The V gene end was trimmed by 4 bases and the J gene end by 0 bases; junction bases not matched to a gene: 3. The CDR3 sequence: CASSPGLTNTGELFF. CDR3 DNA: TGTGCCAGCAGCCCGGGACTAACGAACACCGGGGAGCTGTTTTTT.

The chain links TRBV9 to TRBJ2-3, with TRBD1 as a possible D gene (5 bases). Trimming left V 1 base short and J 0 bases short, with 6 bases between. The CDR3 consists of 14 residues. Germline loops: CDR1 SGDLS, CDR2 YYNGEE. CDR3 protein: CASSVWTSTDTQYF. The CDR3 coding sequence is TGTGCCAGCAGCGTATGGACAAGCACAGATACGCAGTATTTT.

This clone was detected a few times. This chain connects TRBV5-1 to TRBJ2-1, with D possibly matching TRBD1 (5 bases). The germline V and J ends were trimmed by 3 bases and 10 bases, with 11 bases remaining between them. CDR1 and CDR2 from the germline V gene are SGHRS and YFSETQ. This CDR3 spans 12 amino acids. The CDR3 nucleotides read TGCGCCAGCAGCTCGGACACCCACGAGCAGTTCTTC. Translation: CASSSDTHEQFF.

The genes are TRBV11-3 and TRBJ1-6; tentative D call: TRBD1 (6 bases). The CDR3 covers 16 residues. Trimming pared 4 bases from V and 5 bases from J, leaving 15 bases between. From germline, CDR1 is SGHNT and CDR2 YENEEA. Here the CDR3 reads CASSSPRGGNNSPLHF. CDR3 bases: TGTGCCAGCAGCTCACCAAGGGGGGGCAATAATTCACCCCTCCACTTT.

V is TRBV29-1 and J is TRBJ2-3, with TRBD1 identical over 7 bases. Trimming cost V 4 bases and J 0 bases; bases outside gene matches: 7. Germline lookup yields CDR1 SQVTM and CDR2 ANQGSEA. The CDR3 totals 15 residues. The DNA of the CDR3 is TGCAGCGTTGCCGCAGGGACAGCCAGCACAGATACGCAGTATTTT. Protein product: CSVAAGTASTDTQYF.

This rearrangement joins TRBV3-1 (or the pseudogene TRBV3-2) to TRBJ2-5; the D is unclear. The CDR3 consists of 14 residues. Germline loops: CDR1 LGHDT, CDR2 YNNKEL (reference sequence). The ends were cut back, 1 base at V and 4 bases at J, with 10 bases in the middle. The CDR3 coding sequence is TGTGCCAGCAGCCAAGGACGGGTGGGAGAGACCCAGTACTTC. It yields the protein CASSQGRVGETQYF.

This clone was counted at least ten times. The gene calls are TRBV11-3 and TRBJ1-6; 8 bases fit TRBD1. Per germline, CDR1 SGHNT and CDR2 YENEEA. With V trimmed by 5 bases and J by 9 bases, 12 bases remained unmatched. The CDR3 totals 16 residues. The CDR3 region has the DNA TGTGCCAGCAGCCCAAGACAGGGGCTCATCTCTTCACCCCTCCACTTT. Its protein is CASSPRQGLISSPLHF.

This clone came up a few times. The chain recombines TRBV11-2 with TRBJ2-7; possibly TRBD1 for D (6 bases). Deletions cut 0 bases from V and 1 base from J, with 13 bases between. The germline CDR1 and CDR2 sequences are SGHAT and FQNNGV. The CDR3 contains 16 residues. CDR3 DNA: TGTGCCAGCAGCTTAGACCGGGACACTAAATCCTACGAGCAGTACGTC. The encoded protein is CASSLDRDTKSYEQYV.

This clone was seen more than once but under ten times. This chain joins TRBV5-6 and TRBJ1-2, with D perhaps matching TRBD1 (6 bases). V lost 5 bases, J lost 3 bases, and 20 bases lay in between. Germline values: CDR1 SGHDT, CDR2 YYEEEE. There are 16 residues in the CDR3. CDR3 amino acids: CASSTNYRETYYGYTF. CDR3 nucleotide sequence: TGTGCCAGCAGTACCAACTACAGGGAGACGTACTATGGCTACACCTTC.

V usage is TRBV28 and J usage is TRBJ2-7; 7 bases match TRBD1. V dropped 2 bases and J dropped 2; count of bases not matched to a gene: 9. This CDR3 spans 16 amino acids. From germline, CDR1 is MDHEN and CDR2 SYDVKM. CDR3 bases: TGTGCCAGCAGTTTACGATACAGGGGAACCACCTACGAGCAGTACGTC. Residues: CASSLRYRGTTYEQYV.

This clone has just one count. This sequence joins TRBV11-3 and TRBJ2-4; 7 nucleotides align to TRBD1. Trimming took 5 bases from V and 4 from J; bases not matched to a gene: 5. CDR1 and CDR2 (germline): SGHNT, YENEEA. The CDR3 covers 14 residues. The CDR3 sequence: CASSQGELKNIQYF. The CDR3 DNA follows: TGTGCCAGCAGCCAGGGGGAATTAAAAAACATTCAGTACTTC.

The CDR3 sequence is CAISPGTSGAYEQYF. The CDR3 bases are TGTGCCATCAGTCCCGGGACTAGCGGGGCCTACGAGCAGTACTTC. The rearrangement links TRBV10-3 to TRBJ2-7, with 13 nucleotides matching TRBD2. Germline CDR1 is ENHRY and CDR2 is SYGVKD. With V trimmed by 5 bases and J by 2 bases, 3 bases remained unmatched. The CDR3 length is 15 residues.

This CDR3 is CASSLVRGQPQHF. In DNA, the CDR3 is TGTGCCAGCAGTTTAGTTCGGGGGCAGCCCCAGCATTTT. The V call is TRBV27, the J call TRBJ1-5; possible D gene TRBD1, 5 bases. Germline assignment: CDR1 MNHEY and CDR2 SMNVEV (reference sequence). Trimming cost V 2 bases and J 7 bases, with 9 bases left between them. This CDR3 contains 13 residues.

Only one count was recorded for this clone. CDR3 nucleotide sequence: TGCGCCAGCAGCTTAACCCCGACAGATGCGCTAACCGGGGAGCTGTTTTTT. It encodes CASSLTPTDALTGELFF. The V call is TRBV5-1, the J call TRBJ2-2; D is perhaps TRBD1 (5 bases). Germline V gene lookup returns CDR1 SGHRS and CDR2 YFSETQ. The CDR3 sequence is 17 residues long. The V and J ends lost 2 bases and 5 bases respectively, with 19 bases between them.

J is TRBJ2-6 and V is TRBV4-1; 11 bases fit TRBD2. Germline assignment: CDR1 MGHRA and CDR2 YSYEKL. The CDR3 runs to 21 residues. Losses at the gene ends were 1 base for V and 4 bases for J; bases not matched to a gene: 15. The CDR3 nucleotides read TGCGCCAGCAGCCAAGTTTCTAGCGGGGGGAACCTCCTCTCCGGGGCCAACGTCCTGACTTTC. It translates to CASSQVSSGGNLLSGANVLTF.

The rearrangement joins TRBV6-5 to TRBJ1-2, with D perhaps matching TRBD1 (6 bases). CDR1 and CDR2 from the germline V gene are MNHEY and SVGAGI. The CDR3 extends over 13 amino acids. Trimming removed 5 bases from V and 7 bases from J, with 14 bases in between. The CDR3 loop reads CASSPQGRRGYTF. CDR3 nucleotide sequence: TGTGCCAGCAGTCCACAGGGTCGGCGTGGCTACACCTTC.

The rearrangement joins TRBV7-2 to TRBJ1-1; D unclear. Germline CDR1 SGHTA, CDR2 FQGNSA. Trimming shortened V by 2 bases and J by 2 bases, and 12 bases separated the two germline ends. This CDR3 is built from 15 residues. As DNA, the CDR3 is TGTGCCAGCAGCTTATTTCGGACTCTTAACACTGAAGCTTTCTTT. Amino acid sequence: CASSLFRTLNTEAFF.

The CDR3 loop is CASNLGVGSPLHF. The CDR3 nucleotides read TGTGCCAGCAATTTAGGAGTAGGTTCACCCCTCCACTTT. The chain joins TRBV2 to TRBJ1-6; no clear D gene. CDR3 length: 13 residues. The V gene's germline CDR1 is SNHLY and CDR2 FYNNEI. V lost 7 bases and J 9 bases, leaving 13 bases between the germline ends. The full variable domain, its missing parts supplied by reference TRBV2 and TRBJ1-6, is EPEVTQTPSHQVTQMGQEVILRCVPISNHLYFYWYRQILGQKVEFLVSFYNNEISEKSEIFDDQFSVERPDGSNFTLKIRSTKLEDSAMYFCASNLGVGSPLHFGNGTRLTVT.